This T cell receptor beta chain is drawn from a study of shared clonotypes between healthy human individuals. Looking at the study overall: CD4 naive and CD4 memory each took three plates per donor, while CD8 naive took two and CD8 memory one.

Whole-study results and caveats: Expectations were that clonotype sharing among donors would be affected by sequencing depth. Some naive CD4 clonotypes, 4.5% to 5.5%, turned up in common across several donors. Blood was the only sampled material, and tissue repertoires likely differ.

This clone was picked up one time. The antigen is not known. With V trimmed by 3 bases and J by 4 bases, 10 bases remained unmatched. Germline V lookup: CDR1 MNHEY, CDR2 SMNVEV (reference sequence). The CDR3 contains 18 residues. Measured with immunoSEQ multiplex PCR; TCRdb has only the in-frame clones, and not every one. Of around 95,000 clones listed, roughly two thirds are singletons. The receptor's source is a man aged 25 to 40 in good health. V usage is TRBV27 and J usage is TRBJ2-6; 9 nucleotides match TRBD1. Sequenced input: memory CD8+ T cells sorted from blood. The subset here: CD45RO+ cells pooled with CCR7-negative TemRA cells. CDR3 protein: CASSFSGTGYGGANVLTF. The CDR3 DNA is TGTGCCAGCAGTTTTTCAGGGACAGGGTACGGCGGGGCCAACGTCCTGACTTTC. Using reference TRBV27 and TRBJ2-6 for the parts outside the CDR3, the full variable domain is EAQVTQNPRYLITVTGKKLTVTCSQNMNHEYMSWYRQDPGLGLRQIYYSMNVEVTDKGDVPEGYKVSRKEKRNFPLILESPSPNQTSLYFCASSFSGTGYGGANVLTFGAGSRLTVL.